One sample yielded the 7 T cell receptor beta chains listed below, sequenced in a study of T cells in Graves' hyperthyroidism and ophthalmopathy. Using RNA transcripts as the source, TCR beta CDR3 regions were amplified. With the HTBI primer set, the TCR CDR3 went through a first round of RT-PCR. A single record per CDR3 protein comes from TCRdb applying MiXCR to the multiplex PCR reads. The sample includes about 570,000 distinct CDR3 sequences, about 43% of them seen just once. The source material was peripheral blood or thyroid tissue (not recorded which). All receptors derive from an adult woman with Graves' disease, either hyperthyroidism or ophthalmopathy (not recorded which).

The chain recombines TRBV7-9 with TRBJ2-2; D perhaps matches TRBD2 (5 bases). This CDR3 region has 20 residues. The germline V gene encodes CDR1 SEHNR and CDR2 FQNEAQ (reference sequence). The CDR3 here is CHSDPPPSKQRGENTGELFF. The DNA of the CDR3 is TGTCACAGCGACCCCCCACCCTCCAAGCAACGGGGAGAGAACACCGGGGAGCTGTTTTTT.

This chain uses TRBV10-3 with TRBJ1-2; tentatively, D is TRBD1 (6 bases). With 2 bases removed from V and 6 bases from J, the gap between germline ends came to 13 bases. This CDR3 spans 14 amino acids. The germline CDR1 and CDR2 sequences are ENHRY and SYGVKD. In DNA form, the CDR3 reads TGTGCCATCAGTGAGGGGCAGGGGTATAATGGCTACACCTTC. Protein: CAISEGQGYNGYTF.

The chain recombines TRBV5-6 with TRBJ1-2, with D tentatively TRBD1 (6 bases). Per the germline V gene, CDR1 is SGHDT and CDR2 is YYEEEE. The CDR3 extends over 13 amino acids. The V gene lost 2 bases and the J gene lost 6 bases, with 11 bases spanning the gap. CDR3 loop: CASSLRNRDGYTF. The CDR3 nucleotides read TGTGCCAGCAGCTTAAGAAACAGGGATGGCTACACCTTC.

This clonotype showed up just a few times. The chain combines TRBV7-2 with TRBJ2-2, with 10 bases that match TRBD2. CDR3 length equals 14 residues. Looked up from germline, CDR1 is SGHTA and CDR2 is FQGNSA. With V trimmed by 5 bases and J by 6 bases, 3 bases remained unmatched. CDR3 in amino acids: CASSTSGIAGELFF. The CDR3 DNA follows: TGTGCCAGCAGCACTAGCGGGATTGCCGGGGAGCTGTTTTTT.

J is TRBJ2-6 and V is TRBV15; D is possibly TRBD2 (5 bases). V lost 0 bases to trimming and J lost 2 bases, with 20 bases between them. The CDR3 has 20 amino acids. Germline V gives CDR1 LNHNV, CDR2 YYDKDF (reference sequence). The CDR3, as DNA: TGTGCCACCAGCAGAGAACGGCCCGGGAACCCAAAGGCTGGGGCCAACGTCCTGACTTTC. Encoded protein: CATSRERPGNPKAGANVLTF. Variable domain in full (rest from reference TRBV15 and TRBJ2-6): DAMVIQNPRYQVTQFGKPVTLSCSQTLNHNVMYWYQQKSSQAPKLLFHYYDKDFNNEADTPDNFQSRRPNTSFCFLDIRSPGLGDTAMYLCATSRERPGNPKAGANVLTFGAGSRLTVL.

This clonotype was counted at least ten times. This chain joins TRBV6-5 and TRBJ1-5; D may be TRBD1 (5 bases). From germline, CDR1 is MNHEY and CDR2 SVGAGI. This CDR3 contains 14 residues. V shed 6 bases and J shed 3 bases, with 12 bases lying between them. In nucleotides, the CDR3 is TGTGCCAGCAGCCCCGGGGCCTTCAATCAGCCCCAGCATTTT. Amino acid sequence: CASSPGAFNQPQHF.

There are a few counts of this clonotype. In DNA, the CDR3 is TGTGCCAGCAACGATTGGTTGGGCCTGGGAACTGAAGCTTTCTTT. It encodes CASNDWLGLGTEAFF. V and J are TRBV19 and TRBJ1-1; unclear D gene. Between the trimmed V and J ends, which lost 9 bases and 5 bases, there was a span of 22 bases. The CDR3 loop spans 15 amino acids. Germline loops: CDR1 LNHDA, CDR2 SQIVND (reference sequence).